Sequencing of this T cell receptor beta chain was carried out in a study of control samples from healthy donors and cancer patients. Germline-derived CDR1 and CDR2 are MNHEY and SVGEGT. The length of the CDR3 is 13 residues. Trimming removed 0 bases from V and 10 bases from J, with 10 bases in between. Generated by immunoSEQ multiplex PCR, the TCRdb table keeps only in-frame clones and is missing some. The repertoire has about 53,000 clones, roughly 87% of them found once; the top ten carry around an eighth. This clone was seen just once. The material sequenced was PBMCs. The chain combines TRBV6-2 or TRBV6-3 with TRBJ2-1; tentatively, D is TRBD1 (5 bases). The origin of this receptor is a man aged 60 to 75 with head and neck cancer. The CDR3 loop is CASSYSGQAEQFF. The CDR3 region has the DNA TGTGCCAGCAGTTACTCGGGGCAGGCGGAGCAGTTCTTC.